Each of the 24 T cell receptor beta chains below was sequenced from the same sample in a study of chemoradiotherapy in HPV16-positive cancers. The method was immunoSEQ multiplex PCR; TCRdb's version includes in-frame clones alone and lacks a portion of them. The profile covers about 36,000 clones, with over 80% appearing a single time and approximately 3.6% taken by the ten largest. Sequencing was performed on blood, taken from a patient who underwent chemoradiotherapy. Every receptor here comes from a human donor with HPV-associated anogenital cancer.

The chain couples TRBV15 to TRBJ1-2; D unresolved. The germline V gene has CDR1 LNHNV and CDR2 YYDKDF (reference sequence). V was cut by 3 bases and J by 9 bases, with 17 bases left in between. The CDR3 loop spans 14 amino acids. The CDR3 loop reads CATSSSTYKKSYTF. As DNA, the CDR3 is TGTGCCACCAGCAGTTCGACCTACAAAAAGAGCTACACCTTC.

This sequence joins TRBV18 and TRBJ2-3; a weak D match, TRBD2 (7 bases). The CDR3 runs to 16 residues. V was shortened by 2 bases and J by 0 bases, with 12 bases between the two germline ends. Germline-derived CDR1 and CDR2 are KGHSH and LQKENI. The CDR3 protein is CASSPSAGASTDTQYF. DNA for the CDR3: TGTGCCAGCTCACCATCGGCGGGGGCTAGCACAGATACGCAGTATTTT.

The rearrangement joins TRBV5-7 to TRBJ2-7; 7 bases match TRBD1. Being an ORF, TRBV5-7 has a function that is uncertain. CDR3 size: 16 residues. Trimming took 2 bases from V and 0 from J; bases not matched to a gene: 8. The CDR3 loop reads CASSFELWTGSYEQYF. The CDR3 DNA reads TGTGCCAGCAGCTTCGAGCTATGGACAGGCTCCTACGAGCAGTACTTC.

V gene TRBV7-9 combines with J gene TRBJ1-5; 8 positions agree with TRBD1. V shed 5 bases and J 1 base; nucleotides not matched to a gene: 10. CDR3 length: 17 amino acids. Germline V gene data show CDR1 as SEHNR and CDR2 as FQNEAQ (reference sequence). CDR3 loop: CASSRSQGAGSNQPQHF. Written as DNA, the CDR3 is TGTGCCAGCAGCCGCAGTCAGGGGGCGGGAAGCAATCAGCCCCAGCATTTT.

This clone appeared a single time. This chain uses TRBV5-1 with TRBJ1-4; D call uncertain. The CDR3 loop spans 15 amino acids. The V end was cut by 2 bases, the J end by 7 bases, with 15 bases between. Germline lookup yields CDR1 SGHRS and CDR2 YFSETQ. In nucleotides, the CDR3 is TGCGCCAGCAGCTTCCGCCAAGGCGGAGGTGAAAAACTGTTTTTT. This translates into CASSFRQGGGEKLFF.

This rearrangement joins TRBV11-2 to TRBJ2-2; D remains unclear. Deletions cut 5 bases from V and 0 bases from J, with 7 bases between. The CDR3 contains 14 residues. The germline V gene encodes CDR1 SGHAT and CDR2 FQNNGV. The CDR3 sequence is CASSLNANTGELFF. The CDR3 bases are TGTGCCAGCAGCCTCAACGCGAACACCGGGGAGCTGTTTTTT.

The J gene is TRBJ1-5, the V gene TRBV10-2; D uncertain. Germline values: CDR1 WSHSY, CDR2 SAAADI. The V end lost 0 bases, the J end lost 11 bases, and 11 bases lay between the germline ends. The CDR3 extends over 13 amino acids. This chain's CDR3 is CASSESGWVSQHF. The CDR3 coding sequence is TGCGCCAGCAGTGAGTCGGGATGGGTTTCCCAGCATTTT.

In this sample, this clone turned up once. The chain has TRBV27 and TRBJ2-2; TRBD1 aligns across 7 bases. Germline CDR1 MNHEY, CDR2 SMNVEV (reference sequence). Trimming cost V 6 bases and J 0 bases; bases outside gene matches: 4. The CDR3 runs 15 residues. Here the CDR3 DNA reads TGTGCCAGCAGCCCGGACAGGCCGAACACCGGGGAGCTGTTTTTT. It yields the protein CASSPDRPNTGELFF.

The chain uses TRBV30 and TRBJ1-6; D call uncertain. The CDR3 is 13 amino acids. Trimming took 2 bases from V and 9 from J, leaving 11 bases between them. In germline, CDR1 is GTSNPN, CDR2 SVGIG (reference sequence). The CDR3 DNA sequence: TGTGCCTGGAGTATGGCCACCTCTTCACCCCTCCACTTT. Its translation: CAWSMATSSPLHF.

The chain couples TRBV7-9 to TRBJ1-5; D perhaps matches TRBD1 (5 bases). V was pared by 1 base and J by 5 bases, with 6 bases between. This CDR3 contains 13 residues. Germline-derived CDR1 and CDR2 are SEHNR and FQNEAQ (reference sequence). The CDR3 DNA is TGTGCCAGCAGCTTAGGGGGGTATCAGCCCCAGCATTTT. Protein sequence: CASSLGGYQPQHF.

The chain links TRBV5-1 to TRBJ1-2; D ambiguous. The CDR3 totals 13 residues. Trimming took off 0 bases at V and 7 bases at J, with 10 bases between the two ends. The germline gives CDR1 SGHRS, CDR2 YFSETQ. This chain's CDR3 is CASSLEGLGGYTF. CDR3 DNA sequence: TGCGCCAGCAGCTTGGAAGGGCTTGGTGGCTACACCTTC.

This chain connects TRBV6-5 to TRBJ2-7, with 7 positions matching TRBD1. In germline, CDR1 is MNHEY, CDR2 SVGAGI. The CDR3 is made up of 14 amino acids. V shed 2 bases, J shed 4 bases, and the junction held 5 bases outside the gene matches. The CDR3 region is CASSYGTAIYEQYF. CDR3 nucleotides: TGTGCCAGCAGTTACGGGACAGCAATATACGAGCAGTACTTC.

V is TRBV27 and J is TRBJ2-7, with 8 bases that match TRBD2. The V and J ends lost 4 bases and 1 base, in that order; junction bases with no gene match: 3. This CDR3 is 14 amino acids long. CDR1 is MNHEY and CDR2 is SMNVEV in the germline V gene (reference sequence). The DNA for the CDR3 is TGTGCCAGCAGTTGGGCGGGGGGATCCTACGAGCAGTACTTC. Translation gives CASSWAGGSYEQYF.

This chain uses TRBV9 with TRBJ1-6; D is possibly TRBD1 (5 bases). CDR1 SGDLS and CDR2 YYNGEE come from the germline V gene. V lost 0 bases and J lost 0, with 13 bases in between. This CDR3 region has 18 residues. The CDR3 here is CASSVAGEVGSYNSPLHF. Here the CDR3 DNA reads TGTGCCAGCAGCGTAGCGGGGGAGGTAGGCTCCTATAATTCACCCCTCCACTTT.

The chain carries TRBV15 and TRBJ1-5; D ambiguous. The germline gives CDR1 LNHNV, CDR2 YYDKDF (reference sequence). The V gene lost 3 bases and the J gene lost 6 bases, with 15 bases spanning the gap. The CDR3 has 15 amino acids. CDR3 region: CATSSWKVLGQPQHF. The CDR3 nucleotides read TGTGCCACCAGCAGTTGGAAGGTTTTAGGTCAGCCCCAGCATTTT.

The gene calls are TRBV6-5 and TRBJ1-2; 8 bases are shared with TRBD1. With V trimmed by 6 bases and J by 7 bases, 7 bases remained unmatched. CDR1 is MNHEY and CDR2 is SVGAGI in the germline V gene. The CDR3 loop spans 13 amino acids. The DNA for the CDR3 is TGTGCCAGCAGCCTAAGACAGGGGCTTGGCTACACCTTC. Amino acid sequence: CASSLRQGLGYTF.

The chain uses TRBV6-1 and TRBJ1-5; D not certain. Germline V gene lookup returns CDR1 MNHNS and CDR2 SASEGT. This CDR3 has 14 amino acids. Trimming removed 2 bases at V and 11 bases at J, with 16 bases between. The CDR3 DNA is TGTGCCAGCAGTGAAAAGGCAGAGGTGGGGTCCCAGCATTTT. Its translation: CASSEKAEVGSQHF.

The J gene is TRBJ1-6, the V gene TRBV18; TRBD1 might be the D (5 bases). Germline values: CDR1 KGHSH, CDR2 LQKENI. This CDR3 region has 15 residues. Trimming shortened V by 3 bases and J by 5 bases, and 11 bases separated the two germline ends. The CDR3, as DNA: TGTGCCAGCTCACCCAGAACAGGAAATAATTCACCCCTCCACTTT. Amino acid sequence: CASSPRTGNNSPLHF.

For the CDR3, the DNA is TGTGCCAGCAGTGAAGAAGGGGACCTACGAATCACTGAAGCTTTCTTT. Protein: CASSEEGDLRITEAFF. The genes are TRBV2 and TRBJ1-1; TRBD1 is a possible D gene (5 bases). Germline values: CDR1 SNHLY, CDR2 FYNNEI. This CDR3 has 16 residues. V lost 1 base to trimming and J lost 4 bases, with 16 bases between them.

This chain joins TRBV4-1 and TRBJ2-6; the D is unclear. CDR1 is MGHRA and CDR2 is YSYEKL in the germline V gene. This CDR3 region has 14 residues. V shed 4 bases and J shed 0 bases, with 4 bases lying between them. In nucleotides, the CDR3 is TGCGCCAGCAGCCGGGACTCTGGGGCCAACGTCCTGACTTTC. It codes for CASSRDSGANVLTF.

The chain joins TRBV11-2 to TRBJ1-6; D unclear. V lost 1 base to trimming and J lost 6 bases, with 4 bases between them. Looked up from germline, CDR1 is SGHAT and CDR2 is FQNNGV. The CDR3 has 13 residues. The chain's CDR3 is CASSLGSNSPLHF. The CDR3 DNA follows: TGTGCCAGCAGCTTAGGTTCTAATTCACCCCTCCACTTT. Full variable domain (outside the CDR3, taken from reference TRBV11-2 and TRBJ1-6): EAGVAQSPRYKIIEKRQSVAFWCNPISGHATLYWYQQILGQGPKLLIQFQNNGVVDDSQLPKDRFSAERLKGVDSTLKIQPAKLEDSAVYLCASSLGSNSPLHFGNGTRLTVT.

The DNA for the CDR3 is TGTGCCAGCAGAGGGGTCAGCGAGCAGTACTTC. Translated: CASRGVSEQYF. The chain has TRBV25-1 and TRBJ2-7, with a tentative D call TRBD1 (5 bases). The CDR3 has 11 residues. Germline V gives CDR1 MGHDK, CDR2 SYGVNS. Trimming cost V 6 bases and J 6 bases, with 9 bases left between them.

The chain couples TRBV5-1 to TRBJ2-5; 8 bases match TRBD2. Germline V gene sequence: CDR1 SGHRS, CDR2 YFSETQ. Germline trimming cut 4 bases from V and 4 bases from J; bases unmatched to any gene: 0. CDR3 size: 12 residues. CDR3 in amino acids: CASSRGGETQYF. DNA for the CDR3: TGCGCCAGCAGCCGGGGGGGAGAGACCCAGTACTTC.

The chain combines TRBV4-1 with TRBJ2-7; the D is unclear. This CDR3 is built from 16 residues. V lost 0 bases to trimming and J lost 0 bases, with 12 bases between them. CDR1 and CDR2 from the germline V gene are MGHRA and YSYEKL. CDR3 DNA sequence: TGCGCCAGCAGCCAAGATGGTGCCCCGCTCTCCTACGAGCAGTACTTC. Translation: CASSQDGAPLSYEQYF.